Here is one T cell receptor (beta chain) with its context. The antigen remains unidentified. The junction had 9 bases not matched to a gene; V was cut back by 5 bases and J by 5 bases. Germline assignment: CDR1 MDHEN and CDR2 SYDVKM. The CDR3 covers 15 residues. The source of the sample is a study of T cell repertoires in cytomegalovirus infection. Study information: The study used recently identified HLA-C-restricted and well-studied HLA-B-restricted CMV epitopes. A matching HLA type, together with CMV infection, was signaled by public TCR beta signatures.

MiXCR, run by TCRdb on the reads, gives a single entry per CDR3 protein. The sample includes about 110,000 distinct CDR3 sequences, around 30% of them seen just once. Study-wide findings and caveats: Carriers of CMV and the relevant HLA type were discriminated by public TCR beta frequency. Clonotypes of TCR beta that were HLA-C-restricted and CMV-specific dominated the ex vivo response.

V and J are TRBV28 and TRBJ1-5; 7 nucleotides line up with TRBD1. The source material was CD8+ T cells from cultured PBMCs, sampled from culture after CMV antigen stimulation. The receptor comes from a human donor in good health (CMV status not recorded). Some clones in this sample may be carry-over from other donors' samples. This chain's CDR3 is CASSHDRAPHQPQHF. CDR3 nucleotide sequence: TGTGCCAGCAGTCACGACAGGGCCCCTCATCAGCCCCAGCATTTT.